This T cell receptor (beta chain) was observed in a study of blood T cell repertoires in COVID-19. Germline V gene lookup returns CDR1 WNHNN and CDR2 SYGVQD (reference sequence). The CDR3 has 14 residues. V lost 3 bases and J lost 0; bases outside the gene matches: 2. The assay was immunoSEQ multiplex PCR, and TCRdb's table has in-frame clones only and misses some. The data contain under 250,000 clones, around 88% of them singletons. Recruited during active infection, patients (from Seattle) were subsequently followed longitudinally. Sequencing was carried out using peripheral blood. This sequence originates from a woman aged 30 to 39 with COVID-19, enrolled during active disease. The chain is built from TRBV10-1 and TRBJ2-7; 7 positions agree with TRBD1. The CDR3 sequence: CASSDDRVSYEQYF. The CDR3 DNA reads TGCGCCAGCAGTGATGACAGGGTCTCCTACGAGCAGTACTTC.